This is a list of T cell receptor beta chains from one sample in a study of cytomegalovirus exposure and HLA in healthy donors. Generated by immunoSEQ multiplex PCR, the TCRdb table keeps only in-frame clones and is missing some. The profile shows more than 95,000 clones, approximately 80% of them singletons. The sample comprised PBMCs. All receptors come from a young woman in good health and CMV-seronegative. Each CDR3 is given with its conserved first and last residue. The D gene is left open where the match is weak. Expanded clones get a size class; other rows say once, few or many, or leave the size out.

cdr3_nt | cdr3_aa | j_call | v_call | d_call | clone_size
TGCGCCAGCAGCGCCGAAGGGGTTGATCAGCCCCAGCATTTT | CASSAEGVDQPQHF | TRBJ1-5 | TRBV5-1 | . | once
TGTGCCAGTAGTGGGGGACACCTTAGCAATCAGCCCCAGCATTTT | CASSGGHLSNQPQHF | TRBJ1-5 | TRBV19 | . | .
TGTGCCAGCTCACCCTTGGTTAACAGGAGGAACACTGAAGCTTTCTTT | CASSPLVNRRNTEAFF | TRBJ1-1 | TRBV18 | . | .
TGTGCCAGTAGTTCCCTAGCTCGTGGCTACGAGCAGTACTTC | CASSSLARGYEQYF | TRBJ2-7 | TRBV19 | . | few
TGTGCCAGCACGATGGCGGAGGGTTCGAGCTCCTATAATTCACCCCTCCACTTT | CASTMAEGSSSYNSPLHF | TRBJ1-6 | TRBV2 | . | .
TGCGCCAGCAGCTCAAAGACAGGTTCGGAGACCCAGTACTTC | CASSSKTGSETQYF | TRBJ2-5 | TRBV5-1 | . | .
TGTGCCAGCAGCTTAAAAAGAGTGGCCTACGAGCAGTACTTC | CASSLKRVAYEQYF | TRBJ2-7 | TRBV11-1 | . | .
TGCGCCAGCAGCTGGACCCCTGGCGGGGTGAACACCGGGGAGCTGTTTTTT | CASSWTPGGVNTGELFF | TRBJ2-2 | TRBV5-1 | . | .
TGTGCTAGCAGTACGGGGAGGGGTCGCACAGATACGCAGTATTTT | CASSTGRGRTDTQYF | TRBJ2-3 | TRBV7-7 | TRBD2 | .
TGTGCCAGCAGCTTCGGGCAGGGGCGAACCTACGAGCAGTACTTC | CASSFGQGRTYEQYF | TRBJ2-7 | TRBV5-5 | . | .
TGTGCCAGCAGTTTATCGGGGAGGGGCCACGGGGAGCTGTTTTTT | CASSLSGRGHGELFF | TRBJ2-2 | TRBV27 | TRBD2 | .
TGTGCCAGCAGCCGCGGCCCACTAGCGGGAGGAAGTTACGAGCAGTACTTC | CASSRGPLAGGSYEQYF | TRBJ2-7 | TRBV7-3 | TRBD2 | .
TGTGCCAGCGGCCGTACTAGCGGAAAACCCCCCTACGAGCAGTACTTC | CASGRTSGKPPYEQYF | TRBJ2-7 | TRBV27 | TRBD2 | .
TGTGCCAGCTCGAGAGGTGGACTAGCCAACAATGAGCAGTTCTTC | CASSRGGLANNEQFF | TRBJ2-1 | TRBV19 | TRBD2 | .
TGTGCCAGCAGCGTAGGGTCAAGCGGCAACTCCGGAGAGCAGTTCTTC | CASSVGSSGNSGEQFF | TRBJ2-1 | TRBV9 | . | .
TGTGCCAGCAGTGGGGACTTTCGTCTCGGAGAGACCCAGTACTTC | CASSGDFRLGETQYF | TRBJ2-5 | TRBV6-1 | . | .
TGTGCCTGGAGTGTACGGCGGGAGAATGAGCAGTTCTTC | CAWSVRRENEQFF | TRBJ2-1 | TRBV30 | TRBD2 | .
TGTGCCAGCAGTGCGGGACTTACCCCACAGTACTTC | CASSAGLTPQYF | TRBJ2-4 | TRBV28 | . | .
TGTGCCAGCTCACCCCCGGGACAGGGGTATTACGAGCAGTACTTC | CASSPPGQGYYEQYF | TRBJ2-7 | TRBV18 | TRBD1 | .
TGTGCCAGCAGCTTTAGGACAGGCGGTGGCAAACTGTTTTTT | CASSFRTGGGKLFF | TRBJ1-4 | TRBV5-4 | TRBD1 | .
TGCGCCAGCAGCCAAGCCGGGGGATCTTTGGCAGATACGCAGTATTTT | CASSQAGGSLADTQYF | TRBJ2-3 | TRBV4-1 | . | .
TGTGCCAGCACCCCTCACAGGCCAGGGTTAGGAGGGAAGAACCAAGAGACCCAGTACTTC | CASTPHRPGLGGKNQETQYF | TRBJ2-5 | TRBV7-8 | . | .
TGTGCCAGCAGCAAACAGGGGGACAATAATTCACCCCTCCACTTT | CASSKQGDNNSPLHF | TRBJ1-6 | TRBV9 | TRBD1 | .
TGTGCCAGCAGTCCCTATGACAGGGGCTATGGCTACACCTTC | CASSPYDRGYGYTF | TRBJ1-2 | TRBV28 | TRBD1 | .
TGTGCCAGCAGCTTAGAGGGGGCCAGTAACTACGAGCAGTACTTC | CASSLEGASNYEQYF | TRBJ2-7 | TRBV11-2 | . | .
TGTGCCAGTACGAATCTTGGCGGGGATGAAAAACTGTTTTTT | CASTNLGGDEKLFF | TRBJ1-4 | TRBV28 | . | .
TGCGCCAGCAGCTACGCAGCGGGAGTAGGAGAAGAGACCCAGTACTTC | CASSYAAGVGEETQYF | TRBJ2-5 | TRBV10-1 | TRBD2 | once
TGTGCCAGCAGCTTCGGACTAGCGGGATCCGTTTACGAGCAGTACTTC | CASSFGLAGSVYEQYF | TRBJ2-7 | TRBV7-9 | TRBD2 | .
TGTGCCAGCAGCAATGGAGTACATTGGACTAGCGGACCCTACGAGCAGTACTTC | CASSNGVHWTSGPYEQYF | TRBJ2-7 | TRBV21-1 | . | .
TGTGCCAGCAGTTGGACTAGCGGGAGGGTTGGGGAGCAGTTCTTC | CASSWTSGRVGEQFF | TRBJ2-1 | TRBV27 | TRBD2 | .
TGTGCCAGCAGTTACCGGGCCAGGGACAATCAGCCCCAGCATTTT | CASSYRARDNQPQHF | TRBJ1-5 | TRBV6-6 | . | .
TGTGCCAGCAGCCCCACAGGGGCGCGGTACAATGAGCAGTTCTTC | CASSPTGARYNEQFF | TRBJ2-1 | TRBV7-9 | TRBD1 | .
TGTGCAAGTCGCTTAGTGGGGAGCGGGGGGGAAACTAGCACAGATACGCAGTATTTT | CASRLVGSGGETSTDTQYF | TRBJ2-3 | TRBV12-2 | . | .
TGTGCCAGCAGCCGAGAGGGACTAGCGGGAGAGGGCGAGCAGTACTTC | CASSREGLAGEGEQYF | TRBJ2-7 | TRBV7-2 | TRBD2 | .
TGCGCCAGCAGTCTGGAGGTCTCTAAAGAGACCCAGTACTTC | CASSLEVSKETQYF | TRBJ2-5 | TRBV5-1 | . | .
TGTGCCAGCCCCGGAGGGGTCGAGCAGTACTTC | CASPGGVEQYF | TRBJ2-7 | TRBV21-1 | . | .
TGTGCCAGCGGGACGGCGACAGGGACCAACTACGAGCAGTACTTC | CASGTATGTNYEQYF | TRBJ2-7 | TRBV28 | TRBD1 | .